This T cell receptor beta chain derives from a study of T cell changes during pregnancy in multiple sclerosis. The CDR3 has 16 residues. V trimming: 6 bases; J trimming: 0 bases; junction bases outside the gene matches: 10. CDR1 and CDR2 (germline): SGHDT, YYEEEE. Some clones are missing from TCRdb's copy, which holds only in-frame ones; the method was immunoSEQ multiplex PCR. The sample has some 96,000 clones; about 90% are singletons. The receptor comes from a female donor with multiple sclerosis, enrolled in a pregnancy study. The rearrangement joins TRBV5-6 to TRBJ1-1, with 8 bases lining up with TRBD1. This sample comprised peripheral blood, obtained after pregnancy. The CDR3 DNA is TGTGCCAGCACCAGGGGGCTGTTCGGGATGAACACTGAAGCTTTCTTT. It yields the protein CASTRGLFGMNTEAFF.